This is a list of T cell receptor beta chains from one sample in a study of blood T cell repertoires in COVID-19. The assay was immunoSEQ multiplex PCR, and TCRdb's table has in-frame clones only and misses some. The table lists 300,000 to 450,000 clones, 70% to 90% of them singletons, with 1% to 1.5% in the top ten. Sequences were obtained from PBMCs or T cells enriched from blood (not recorded which). The receptors originated from a young man who had recovered from COVID-19. The CDR3 runs from the conserved cysteine through the conserved F or W. The order of the fields is V gene, D gene, CDR3 length, clone size, J gene, CDR3 protein, CDR3 DNA. A D gene is named only where the DNA matches it firmly. Expanded clones get a size class; other rows say once, few or many, or leave the size out.

>TRBV25-1|TRBD1|16|-|TRBJ2-7
CASSQTGTGRFYEQYF
TGTGCCAGCAGCCAGACCGGGACAGGGCGGTTCTACGAGCAGTACTTC
>TRBV12-5|-|14|-|TRBJ2-5
CASGADTGFRTQYF
TGTGCTAGTGGTGCGGATACAGGGTTCAGGACCCAGTACTTC
>TRBV7-2|-|15|-|TRBJ1-4
CASSLGGAFNEKLFF
TGTGCCAGCAGCTTAGGCGGGGCTTTTAATGAAAAACTGTTTTTT
>TRBV29-1|-|13|-|TRBJ2-7
CSVGGLRINEQYF
TGCAGCGTGGGGGGACTTCGAATTAATGAGCAGTACTTC
>TRBV5-5|TRBD1|15|-|TRBJ1-6
CASSLETGAYSPLHF
TGTGCCAGCAGCTTGGAAACAGGGGCCTATTCACCCCTCCACTTT
>TRBV14|TRBD1|17|few|TRBJ2-1
CASSQPKPGQVVNEQFF
TGTGCCAGCAGCCAACCTAAACCGGGACAGGTAGTAAATGAGCAGTTCTTC
>TRBV7-9|-|16|-|TRBJ1-4
CASSTRLATTNEKLFF
TGTGCCAGCAGCACTAGGTTGGCCACAACTAATGAAAAACTGTTTTTT
>TRBV5-1|-|15|-|TRBJ2-3
CASSLSDSGTDTQYF
TGCGCCAGCAGCTTGTCGGATAGCGGTACAGATACGCAGTATTTT
>TRBV2|-|14|-|TRBJ2-7
CASSENRDAYEQYF
TGTGCCAGCAGTGAGAACAGGGACGCCTACGAGCAGTACTTC
>TRBV7-2|TRBD1|15|few|TRBJ1-2
CASSPPGTGLYGYTF
TGTGCCAGCAGCCCTCCAGGGACAGGGCTTTATGGCTACACCTTC
>TRBV3-1/TRBV3-2|TRBD2|16|-|TRBJ2-5
CASSQTSGGWLETQYF
TGTGCCAGCAGCCAGACTAGCGGGGGGTGGTTAGAGACCCAGTACTTC
>TRBV7-3|TRBD2|17|-|TRBJ2-1
CASSSQVLAGGHNEQFF
TGTGCCAGCAGCTCCCAGGTCCTAGCGGGGGGGCACAATGAGCAGTTCTTC
>TRBV2|TRBD1|14|once|TRBJ1-5
CASSEVQGNEPQHF
TGTGCCAGCAGTGAAGTACAGGGGAATGAGCCCCAGCATTTT
>TRBV27|TRBD1|12|-|TRBJ1-2
CASSLGTGEHTF
TGTGCCAGCAGTTTGGGGACAGGGGAACATACCTTC
>TRBV19|TRBD1|16|-|TRBJ1-5
CASSILGTGLNQPQHF
TGTGCCAGTAGTATTTTAGGGACAGGTCTCAATCAGCCCCAGCATTTT
>TRBV9|-|15|-|TRBJ1-5
CASSVEGGTSQPQHF
TGTGCCAGCAGCGTAGAAGGAGGGACGAGTCAGCCCCAGCATTTT
>TRBV3-1/TRBV3-2|-|16|-|TRBJ1-3
CASSQDKGGSGNTIYF
TGTGCCAGCAGCCAAGATAAAGGCGGCTCTGGAAACACCATATATTTT
>TRBV15|TRBD1|14|-|TRBJ1-5
CATSSGQGIQPQHF
TGTGCCACCAGCAGCGGACAGGGGATACAGCCCCAGCATTTT